A selection of T cell receptor beta chains follows, all from one sample in a study of CD4 T cells in relation to SARS-CoV-2 and coronaviruses. Method: immunoSEQ multiplex PCR; TCRdb's copy keeps in-frame clones and lacks some. The data show about 23,000 clones, about 84% seen once. Antigen specificity for these receptors is unknown. What was sequenced was CD4+ T cells from PBMCs, cultured in vitro. These receptors originate from a human donor in good health. Both conserved end residues are part of each CDR3. The D gene is left open where the match is weak. Clone size is not always given. Where it is, it says once, few, many or a class for expanded clones.

J gene | D gene | V gene | clone size | CDR3 DNA | CDR3 protein
TRBJ1-2 | TRBD1 | TRBV28 | . | TGTGCCAGCAGTCCTACCGGGACAGTGAACTATGGCTACACCTTC | CASSPTGTVNYGYTF
TRBJ2-2 | . | TRBV10-2 | . | TGCGCCAGCAGTGAAAGCTGGGGGACCGGGGAGCTGTTTTTT | CASSESWGTGELFF
TRBJ1-3 | TRBD1 | TRBV27 | . | TGTGCCAGCAGTCCAACAGGGGGAACAGGAAACACCATATATTTT | CASSPTGGTGNTIYF
TRBJ1-1 | . | TRBV7-9 | . | TGTGCCAGCAGCTCACAGGGTATAGGCACTGAAGCTTTCTTT | CASSSQGIGTEAFF
TRBJ2-7 | TRBD2 | TRBV30 | . | TGTGCCTGGAGTAGCGGGATTACCTCCTACGAGCAGTACTTC | CAWSSGITSYEQYF
TRBJ1-3 | TRBD1 | TRBV24-1 | . | TGTGCCACCAGTGATTTTGACAGGGCTGGAAACACCATATATTTT | CATSDFDRAGNTIYF
TRBJ1-3 | . | TRBV28 | . | TGTGCCAGCAGTTTATCGGGGGGCAGAACGATTGGAAACACCATATATTTT | CASSLSGGRTIGNTIYF
TRBJ1-2 | . | TRBV3-1/TRBV3-2 | . | TGTGCCAGCAGCCAAGGTCTGGGGACGGAGGGCTATGGCTACACCTTC | CASSQGLGTEGYGYTF
TRBJ2-3 | TRBD2 | TRBV28 | . | TGTGCCAGCAGTGGCCGATTCGGGACTAGCGGGATTGGCCCAGATACGCAGTATTTT | CASSGRFGTSGIGPDTQYF
TRBJ1-5 | . | TRBV19 | . | TGTGCCAGTAGTATAGGGGGGTATCAGCCCCAGCATTTT | CASSIGGYQPQHF
TRBJ2-2 | TRBD1 | TRBV6-7 | . | TGTGCCACCCGACAGGGAGTCACCGGGGAGCTGTTTTTT | CATRQGVTGELFF
TRBJ1-2 | TRBD1 | TRBV3-1/TRBV3-2 | . | TGTGCCAGCAGCCAAGTGACAGGGGGCGGCTACACCTTC | CASSQVTGGGYTF
TRBJ1-4 | TRBD1 | TRBV7-9 | . | TGTGCCAGCAGCATCGCCGGGACAGGGGTTAAAAAACTGTTTTTT | CASSIAGTGVKKLFF
TRBJ2-7 | . | TRBV4-1 | . | TGCGCCAGCAGCCAACCCACAGTGGACAGAAGAACTTACGAGCAGTACTTC | CASSQPTVDRRTYEQYF
TRBJ2-7 | TRBD1 | TRBV9 | . | TGTGCCAGCAGCGTAGCTTTGGGACAGGGAAGCGTAGGCGAGCAGTACTTC | CASSVALGQGSVGEQYF
TRBJ1-2 | TRBD1 | TRBV11-2 | few | TGTGCCAGCAGCCAGGACAGGGCCTATGGCTACACCTTC | CASSQDRAYGYTF
TRBJ2-3 | . | TRBV20-1 | once | TGCAGTGCTAGTATTGGGTTCACAGATACGCAGTATTTT | CSASIGFTDTQYF
TRBJ2-7 | TRBD1 | TRBV18 | . | TGTGCCAGCTCACCCGGGGTGGGGACAGGGCTCTACGAGCAGTACTTC | CASSPGVGTGLYEQYF
TRBJ2-3 | TRBD1 | TRBV28 | . | TGTGCCAGCACGGACAGGGGCACAGATACGCAGTATTTT | CASTDRGTDTQYF
TRBJ1-5 | . | TRBV28 | . | TGTGCCAGCAGTTTGAGATACAATCAGCCCCAGCATTTT | CASSLRYNQPQHF
TRBJ1-5 | . | TRBV6-1 | . | TGTGCCAGCAGTGAACTTCTACAGCCCCAGCATTTT | CASSELLQPQHF
TRBJ2-2 | TRBD1 | TRBV2 | . | TGTGCCAACGACAGGGGCGCCGGGGAGCTGTTTTTT | CANDRGAGELFF
TRBJ2-3 | TRBD1 | TRBV7-9 | . | TGTGCCAGCAGCTTACGACAGGGGGAAGATACGCAGTATTTT | CASSLRQGEDTQYF
TRBJ2-7 | . | TRBV12-3/TRBV12-4 | once | TGTGCCAGCAGTTTATTAGTTGGCGAGCAGTACTTC | CASSLLVGEQYF
TRBJ2-7 | TRBD1 | TRBV6-5 | few | TGTGCCAGCAGTCGGGACAGCTTTAGCTCCTACGAGCAGTACTTC | CASSRDSFSSYEQYF
TRBJ1-5 | . | TRBV7-8 | few | TGTGCCAGCAGTCCCGGACTGTCCAATCAGCCCCAGCATTTT | CASSPGLSNQPQHF
TRBJ1-5 | . | TRBV11-2 | . | TGTGCCAGCAGCCGCGGAAATTCAGACAATCAGCCCCAGCATTTT | CASSRGNSDNQPQHF
TRBJ2-1 | TRBD2 | TRBV5-1 | . | TGCGCCAGCAGCTTGGGTACGGGAGGAACCTACAATGAGCAGTTCTTC | CASSLGTGGTYNEQFF
TRBJ1-4 | . | TRBV30 | . | TGTGCCTGGAGTAAGGGGTCGGATGAAAAACTGTTTTTT | CAWSKGSDEKLFF
TRBJ1-1 | . | TRBV7-9 | . | TGTGCCAGCAGCGGCGGGACGGAGAACACTGAAGCTTTCTTT | CASSGGTENTEAFF
TRBJ1-1 | . | TRBV18 | . | TGTGCCAGCTCTACGGGTAAGGACACTGAAGCTTTCTTT | CASSTGKDTEAFF
TRBJ2-7 | . | TRBV7-9 | . | TGTGCCAGCAGCCCTCCGGACAGCTACGAGCAGTACTTC | CASSPPDSYEQYF
TRBJ2-5 | TRBD2 | TRBV7-3 | . | TGTGCCAGCAGCCAGGGACTAGCAGAGACCCAGTACTTC | CASSQGLAETQYF
TRBJ2-1 | TRBD2 | TRBV7-9 | . | TGTGCCAGCAGCTTAAACAAGGGGACTAGCGGGAGCAATGAGCAGTTCTTC | CASSLNKGTSGSNEQFF
TRBJ2-5 | TRBD2 | TRBV4-2 | . | TGTGCCAGCAGCCAAGTAGGATTGGCGGGAGGACAAGAGACCCAGTACTTC | CASSQVGLAGGQETQYF
TRBJ2-5 | . | TRBV19 | . | TGTGCCAGTAGTACGAACAGGGATAAAGAGACCCAGTACTTC | CASSTNRDKETQYF
TRBJ1-1 | . | TRBV6-5 | few | TGTGCCAGCTCATTAGGGCAGGGAAACACTGAAGCTTTCTTT | CASSLGQGNTEAFF
TRBJ2-7 | . | TRBV7-9 | . | TGTGCCAGCAGCCCTAGGACGTTTGGAGAGCAGTACTTC | CASSPRTFGEQYF
TRBJ2-2 | TRBD1 | TRBV10-2 | . | TGCGCCAGCAGTGAGTGGTCAGGGGGAGCGAACACCGGGGAGCTGTTTTTT | CASSEWSGGANTGELFF
TRBJ2-5 | TRBD1 | TRBV19 | . | TGTGCCAGTAGTATAGGGGGACAGGTCCAAGAGACCCAGTACTTC | CASSIGGQVQETQYF